The present T cell receptor (beta chain) was sequenced within a study of shared clonotypes between healthy human individuals. Across the study: Sampling drew on donors who were a couple of women and three men aged 18 to 49. Study-level points and caveats: Shared clonotypes: about 5% naive CD4, about 4% naive CD8, roughly 2.2% memory CD4, 0.4% memory CD8.

V was shortened by 4 bases and J by 9 bases, with 20 bases between the two germline ends. The germline CDR1 and CDR2 sequences are SGDLS and YYNGEE. The CDR3 consists of 15 residues. Worth noting for this clone: The antigen is not known.

The assay was immunoSEQ multiplex PCR, and TCRdb's table has in-frame clones only and misses some. The table includes about 120,000 clones, around 68% detected once. Sequenced material: memory CD8+ T cells sorted from blood. Subset of the sample: CD45RO+ cells pooled with CCR7-negative TemRA cells. V usage is TRBV9 and J usage is TRBJ1-5; tentative D call: TRBD1 (5 bases). The receptor's source is a young woman in good health. CDR3 nucleotide sequence: TGTGCCAGCAGCCCGACGGCCGGGCCTCAGGGGCCCCAGCATTTT. Its translation is CASSPTAGPQGPQHF.